The 6 T cell receptor beta chains presented below share a single source sample, sequenced in a study of radiotherapy plus CTLA-4 blockade in lung cancer. Sequenced by immunoSEQ multiplex PCR; TCRdb stores in-frame clones only, minus some. The table has tens of thousands of clones, 88% seen once. The sample in question was peripheral blood, obtained from a patient treated with radiotherapy plus ipilimumab. These receptors all come from a human donor with non-small cell lung cancer whose response to radiotherapy plus ipilimumab could not be evaluated.

V gene TRBV5-1 combines with J gene TRBJ1-5; no clear D gene. Trimming stripped 4 bases from V and 0 bases from J, with 11 bases between. This CDR3 is built from 15 residues. The germline gives CDR1 SGHRS, CDR2 YFSETQ. CDR3 in amino acids: CASSPIPNSNQPQHF. CDR3 DNA sequence: TGCGCCAGCAGCCCGATCCCTAATAGCAATCAGCCCCAGCATTTT.

The chain links TRBV5-4 to TRBJ1-3; D is uncertain. The CDR3 contains 16 residues. V dropped 5 bases and J dropped 0 bases, with 15 bases sitting between them. The germline V gene has CDR1 SGHNT and CDR2 YYREEE (reference sequence). CDR3 in amino acids: CASSRTDSSSGNTIYF. The CDR3 bases are TGTGCCAGCAGTCGGACGGACTCGAGCTCTGGAAACACCATATATTTT.

This chain connects TRBV29-1 to TRBJ2-5; 15 bases are a match to TRBD2. Trimming at V came to 3 bases and at J to 1 base, leaving 9 bases not matched to a gene. The CDR3 length is 18 residues. Germline V gives CDR1 SQVTM, CDR2 ANQGSEA. CDR3 loop: CSVDWTSGGAYPQETQYF. The CDR3 coding sequence is TGCAGCGTTGATTGGACTAGCGGGGGGGCATACCCCCAAGAGACCCAGTACTTC.

This chain uses TRBV5-6 with TRBJ1-2, with 7 bases matching TRBD1. The germline CDR1 and CDR2 sequences are SGHDT and YYEEEE. This CDR3 contains 13 residues. Trimming took 6 bases from V and 4 from J; bases not matched to a gene: 6. The chain's CDR3 is CASNLGQAYGYTF. In DNA, the CDR3 is TGTGCCAGCAATCTCGGACAGGCCTATGGCTACACCTTC.

The chain uses TRBV5-1 and TRBJ1-6; no definite D call. Germline V gives CDR1 SGHRS, CDR2 YFSETQ. V was pared by 0 bases and J by 14 bases, with 9 bases between. The CDR3 totals 12 residues. CDR3 region: CASSLAGRALHF. The CDR3 DNA sequence: TGCGCCAGCAGCTTGGCCGGGAGGGCCCTCCACTTT.

V gene TRBV18 combines with J gene TRBJ1-4, with D perhaps TRBD1 (6 bases). The CDR3 covers 13 residues. V lost 6 bases to trimming and J lost 7 bases, with 12 bases between them. The V gene's germline CDR1 is KGHSH and CDR2 LQKENI. This CDR3 reads CASSQGRSEKLFF. In nucleotides, the CDR3 is TGTGCCAGCTCGCAGGGGCGGAGTGAAAAACTGTTTTTT.